These 20 T cell receptor beta chains originate from one sample sequenced in a study of regulatory T cells in long-lasting Graves disease. Time point described: newly diagnosed GD, antithyroid drugs for less than 3 months. RNA isolated from PBMCs was used to make the TCR library. Both iRepertoire HTBI primers and Arm-PCR of CDR3 regions were used to build the TCR beta libraries. TCRdb itself ran the multiplex PCR reads through MiXCR, one entry per CDR3 protein. This sample has 350,000 to 550,000 distinct CDR3 sequences, with over 15% found just once. This sample also appeared in a second study, on T cells in Graves' hyperthyroidism and ophthalmopathy.

This material consisted of peripheral blood mononuclear cells (PBMCs), taken at new diagnosis, from a patient treated with antithyroid drugs. Receptors originate from a woman younger than 35 with Graves disease.

This clonotype was seen many times. The rearrangement uses TRBV2 and TRBJ1-1, with D hard to call. Germline V lookup: CDR1 SNHLY, CDR2 FYNNEI. This CDR3 has 14 amino acids. Trimming took 6 bases from V and 8 from J, leaving 19 bases between them. CDR3 in amino acids: CASSRDRTQREAFF. CDR3 bases: TGTGCCAGCAGCCGAGACCGGACCCAAAGGGAAGCTTTCTTT.

Comments on this clonotype: A much larger clone sits a single nucleotide away, making a read error possible. This chain uses TRBV30 with TRBJ2-2; 8 bases match TRBD2. The length of the CDR3 is 17 residues. CDR1 GTSNPN and CDR2 SVGIG come from the germline V gene (reference sequence). V lost 0 bases to trimming and J lost 1 base; unmatched junction nucleotides: 7. CDR3 sequence (DNA): TGTGCCTGGAGTGTATTGTTGGGACTAGAGAACACCGGGGAGCTGTTTTTT. It is translated as CAWSVLLGLENTGELFF. The whole variable domain, filled in from reference TRBV30 and TRBJ2-2, reads SQTIHQWPATLVQPVGSPLSLECTVEGTSNPNLYWYRQAAGRGLQLLFYSVGIGQISSEVPQNLSASRPQDRQFILSSKKLLLSDSGFYLCAWSVLLGLENTGELFFGEGSRLTVL.

CDR3 sequence reads: CASREGPNTGELFF. The CDR3 DNA reads TGTGCCAGTAGGGAAGGCCCGAACACCGGGGAGCTGTTTTTT. This chain connects TRBV19 to TRBJ2-2, with D unresolved. Germline CDR1 and CDR2: LNHDA and SQIVND (reference sequence). The CDR3 loop spans 14 amino acids. The ends were cut back, 6 bases at V and 0 bases at J, with 8 bases in the middle. The full variable domain, its missing parts supplied by reference TRBV19 and TRBJ2-2, is DGGITQSPKYLFRKEGQNVTLSCEQNLNHDAMYWYRQDPGQGLRLIYYSQIVNDFQKGDIAEGYSVSREKKESFPLTVTSAQKNPTAFYLCASREGPNTGELFFGEGSRLTVL.

J is TRBJ2-2 and V is TRBV7-8, with D maybe TRBD1 (6 bases). This CDR3 is 11 amino acids long. Germline V lookup: CDR1 SGHVS, CDR2 FQNEAQ. The CDR3 sequence is CVGGIGGELFF. DNA of the CDR3: TGTGTAGGGGGAATAGGCGGGGAGCTGTTTTTT.

This clonotype was recorded at least ten times. The V gene is TRBV6-5, the J gene TRBJ1-4; D not resolved. V gave up 4 bases and J gave up 0 bases, with 6 bases separating them. Germline loops: CDR1 MNHEY, CDR2 SVGAGI. The CDR3 is 14 residues long. CDR3 loop: CASSSVPTNEKLFF. DNA for the CDR3: TGTGCCAGCAGTTCCGTCCCAACTAATGAAAAACTGTTTTTT.

This clonotype has just a few counts. The rearrangement joins TRBV25-1 to TRBJ2-1, with D tentatively TRBD2 (6 bases). The CDR3 contains 16 residues. V was shortened by 3 bases and J by 10 bases, with 22 bases between the two germline ends. Germline CDR1 is MGHDK and CDR2 is SYGVNS. CDR3 region: CASSDLRLAPSREQFF. CDR3 coding DNA: TGTGCCAGCAGTGACCTCAGGCTAGCGCCCTCCCGGGAGCAGTTCTTC. The variable domain in full, with the rest retrieved from reference TRBV25-1 and TRBJ2-1, is EADIYQTPRYLVIGTGKKITLECSQTMGHDKMYWYQQDPGMELHLIHYSYGVNSTEKGDLSSESTVSRIRTEHFPLTLESARPSHTSQYLCASSDLRLAPSREQFFGPGTRLTVL.

The table lists this clonotype with many counts. The V and J genes are TRBV28 and TRBJ2-1; 7 nucleotides match TRBD2. Germline values: CDR1 MDHEN, CDR2 SYDVKM. The CDR3 is made up of 17 amino acids. The junction had 13 bases not matched to a gene; V was cut back by 2 bases and J by 6 bases. The CDR3 loop is CASSLHRRPGGFNEQFF. The CDR3 nucleotides read TGTGCCAGCAGTTTACACCGGAGGCCGGGAGGATTCAATGAGCAGTTCTTC.

The sample holds many counts of this clonotype. The chain's CDR3 is CSASGGPYNEQFF. The CDR3 DNA follows: TGCAGTGCTAGCGGCGGGCCTTACAATGAGCAGTTCTTC. This chain joins TRBV20-1 and TRBJ2-1, with D possibly matching TRBD2 (5 bases). Germline V CDR1 and CDR2: DFQATT, SNEGSKA (reference sequence). The CDR3 is made up of 13 amino acids. V dropped 3 bases and J dropped 4 bases, with 10 bases sitting between them.

This clonotype occurred many times. The chain is built from TRBV10-3 and TRBJ2-1, with a weak D call TRBD1 (7 bases). Between the trimmed V and J ends, which lost 3 bases and 10 bases, there was a span of 16 bases. Germline values: CDR1 ENHRY, CDR2 SYGVKD. CDR3 length: 14 residues. CDR3 sequence reads: CAISDPRGVEEQFF. The CDR3 DNA reads TGTGCCATCAGTGACCCCAGGGGGGTAGAGGAGCAGTTCTTC.

This clonotype was detected many times. DNA for the CDR3: TGTGCCAGCAGTCACCGACAGGGAGCCGTTAATGAGCAGTTCTTC. It translates to CASSHRQGAVNEQFF. The chain joins TRBV28 to TRBJ2-1; 7 positions match TRBD1. The CDR3 is 15 residues long. Per the germline V gene, CDR1 is MDHEN and CDR2 is SYDVKM. J gave up 7 bases and V 5 bases, and 11 bases lay outside the gene matches.

This clonotype has a handful of counts. The gene calls are TRBV28 and TRBJ2-1, with D maybe TRBD1 (6 bases). Trimming removed 11 bases at V and 6 bases at J, with 8 bases between. This CDR3 comprises 10 residues. CDR1 MDHEN and CDR2 SYDVKM come from the germline V gene. Here the CDR3 DNA reads TGTGCCGTAGGGGGCAATGAGCAGTTCTTC. Protein sequence: CAVGGNEQFF.

As regards this clonotype: This may stem from a read error, because a much larger clone lies one nucleotide away. The V gene is TRBV29-1, the J gene TRBJ2-3; possibly TRBD1 for D (6 bases). The CDR3 runs 13 residues. CDR1 and CDR2 (germline): SQVTM, ANQGSEA. V was trimmed by 8 bases and J by 3 bases, leaving 15 bases between them. CDR3 region: CSISGVLTDTQYF. The DNA of the CDR3 is TGCAGCATATCAGGGGTTTTAACAGATACGCAGTATTTT.

This clonotype was detected many times. The rearrangement joins TRBV6-5 to TRBJ2-7; a possible D gene is TRBD2 (5 bases). This CDR3 has 16 residues. CDR1 is MNHEY and CDR2 is SVGAGI in the germline V gene. Trimming removed 2 bases from V and 4 bases from J, with 18 bases in between. Here the CDR3 DNA reads TGTGCCAGCAGTTACAACCTTGGCGGCCCGGGGTACGAGCAGTACTTC. It codes for CASSYNLGGPGYEQYF.

The chain couples TRBV7-2 to TRBJ1-3; no clear D gene. Germline V CDR1 and CDR2: SGHTA, FQGNSA. V lost 1 base and J 8 bases, leaving 9 bases between the germline ends. There are 13 residues in the CDR3. CDR3 nucleotide sequence: TGTGCCAGCAGCTTAGTTCCGGGAGACACCATATATTTT. Protein: CASSLVPGDTIYF.

This clonotype was found many times. This chain uses TRBV28 with TRBJ2-5, with 9 bases aligning to TRBD2. Germline CDR1 reads MDHEN; CDR2 reads SYDVKM. Trimming took 2 bases from V and 2 from J; bases not matched to a gene: 3. This CDR3 is 15 amino acids long. CDR3 sequence: CASSLRLADQETQYF. The CDR3 DNA sequence: TGTGCCAGCAGTTTAAGACTAGCGGATCAAGAGACCCAGTACTTC. Full variable domain (rest looked up from reference TRBV28 and TRBJ2-5): DVKVTQSSRYLVKRTGEKVFLECVQDMDHENMFWYRQDPGLGLRLIYFSYDVKMKEKGDIPEGYSVSREKKERFSLILESASTNQTSMYLCASSLRLADQETQYFGPGTRLLVL.

This chain links TRBV29-1 with TRBJ1-1; D gene ambiguous. The germline CDR1 and CDR2 sequences are SQVTM and ANQGSEA. Deletions cut 5 bases from V and 3 bases from J, with 13 bases between. The CDR3 runs to 13 residues. The CDR3 DNA reads TGCAGCGTTCGTTTGGGTTGGGACACTGAAGCTTTCTTT. Encoded protein: CSVRLGWDTEAFF.

This clonotype showed up many times. The chain uses TRBV6-1 and TRBJ1-2; D unresolved. Germline V lookup: CDR1 MNHNS, CDR2 SASEGT. The CDR3 covers 15 residues. Trimming removed 7 bases at V and 4 bases at J, with 19 bases between. CDR3 residues: CASTPTPSNSYGYTF. CDR3 nucleotides: TGTGCCAGCACTCCAACCCCCTCAAATTCCTATGGCTACACCTTC.

In regard to this clonotype: One end of the junction varies from germline; a read error may be responsible. The rearrangement joins TRBV11-2 to TRBJ2-2; maybe TRBD2 (6 bases). There are 15 residues in the CDR3. Germline V gene sequence: CDR1 SGHAT, CDR2 FQNNGV. Here the CDR3 reads CASSPLAADTGQLFF. Written as DNA, the CDR3 is TGTGCCAGCAGTCCGTTAGCGGCTGACACCGGGCAGCTGTTTTTT.

This clonotype was seen ten or more times. The chain combines TRBV6-1 with TRBJ2-1, with D possibly TRBD2 on 5 matching bases. Trimming left V 7 bases short and J 0 bases short, with 19 bases between. This CDR3 comprises 17 residues. Germline lookup yields CDR1 MNHNS and CDR2 SASEGT. As DNA, the CDR3 is TGTGCCAGCACCACGGGCGGGCCCAGGAGCTCCTACAATGAGCAGTTCTTC. Protein: CASTTGGPRSSYNEQFF.

The chain employs TRBV6-1 and TRBJ1-5; no clear D. CDR3 size: 14 residues. The germline V and J ends were trimmed by 4 bases and 2 bases, with 9 bases remaining between them. Germline lookup yields CDR1 MNHNS and CDR2 SASEGT. CDR3: CASSAGYGNQPQHF. The CDR3 bases are TGTGCCAGCAGTGCGGGGTATGGCAATCAGCCCCAGCATTTT.